These 3 T cell receptor beta chains originate from one sample sequenced in a study of identical twins' blood T cells. TCRdb used MiXCR to reprocess the 5' RACE reads, holding one entry per CDR3 protein. Of a few hundred thousand distinct CDR3 sequences in the sample, roughly 28% were seen once. The specimen was PBMCs. These TCRs come from a woman aged 18 to 55 in good health.

This chain connects TRBV6-2 or TRBV6-3 to TRBJ2-1; TRBD2 is a possible D gene (6 bases). The CDR3 extends over 16 amino acids. V gave up 2 bases and J gave up 0 bases, with 11 bases separating them. Germline CDR1 reads MNHEY; CDR2 reads SVGEGT. The CDR3 protein is CASSYVAEYSYNEQFF. The CDR3 DNA sequence: TGTGCCAGCAGTTACGTAGCGGAATACTCCTACAATGAGCAGTTCTTC.

This clonotype was observed a handful of times. The chain carries TRBV6-1 and TRBJ1-2; the match to TRBD1 covers 10 bases. CDR1 and CDR2 from the germline V gene are MNHNS and SASEGT. V shed 6 bases and J 4 bases; nucleotides not matched to a gene: 8. This CDR3 region has 15 residues. In DNA form, the CDR3 reads TGTGCCAGCAGGGAACCGGGACAGGGGCCCTATGGCTACACCTTC. This translates into CASREPGQGPYGYTF.

The chain carries TRBV12-3 or TRBV12-4 and TRBJ1-1, with TRBD1 matching 7 bases. V shed 6 bases, J shed 4 bases, and the junction held 8 bases outside the gene matches. The CDR3 length is 14 residues. The CDR3 region has the DNA TGTGCCAGCAGACAGACAGGGTCGGGCACTGAAGCTTTCTTT. This codes for CASRQTGSGTEAFF.